What follows are 17 T cell receptor beta chains derived from one specimen sequenced in a study of vaccination and CD4 T cells after COVID-19. Cultured CD4+ T-cell DNA underwent Oncomine TCR Beta short-read sequencing. In TCRdb, the PCR reads were re-called with MiXCR into one record per CDR3 protein. The sample yields about 15,000 distinct CDR3 sequences, around 60% seen once. Their recognized antigens are unknown. Treatment denoted: approximately 9-day PBMC culture with coronavirus spike peptide pools or control peptides (ViraFEST assay). Sequenced input: CD4+ T cells from blood, cultured in vitro. Source of these receptors: a human donor who had recovered from COVID-19.

This clonotype showed up just a few times. The chain recombines TRBV7-2 with TRBJ1-5; perhaps TRBD1 as D (5 bases). The V gene's germline CDR1 is SGHTA and CDR2 FQGNSA. The CDR3 has 16 amino acids. V was shortened by 0 bases and J by 5 bases, with 14 bases between the two germline ends. The CDR3 DNA sequence: TGTGCCAGCAGCTTAGCGTCCGGTAGGGGCGATCAGCCCCAGCATTTT. It specifies CASSLASGRGDQPQHF.

V is TRBV20-1 and J is TRBJ2-3; 9 bases fit TRBD2. The germline gives CDR1 DFQATT, CDR2 SNEGSKA (reference sequence). The CDR3 is 16 amino acids. Germline trimming cut 6 bases from V and 2 bases from J; bases unmatched to any gene: 12. This CDR3 reads CSARRVSGGITDTQYF. For the CDR3, the DNA is TGCAGTGCGAGACGGGTTAGCGGGGGCATCACAGATACGCAGTATTTT.

V is TRBV6-2 or TRBV6-3 and J is TRBJ1-1; D possibly corresponds to TRBD1 (5 bases). The germline V gene has CDR1 MNHEY and CDR2 SVGEGT. Trimming left V 6 bases short and J 2 bases short, with 16 bases between. This CDR3 spans 15 amino acids. The CDR3 sequence: CASSLYGGSNTEAFF. The CDR3 region has the DNA TGTGCCAGCAGCCTCTATGGGGGATCTAACACTGAAGCTTTCTTT.

The chain is built from TRBV11-3 and TRBJ2-1; the match to TRBD1 covers 7 bases. This CDR3 comprises 14 residues. V shed 1 base and J 6 bases; nucleotides not matched to a gene: 3. The germline CDR1 and CDR2 sequences are SGHNT and YENEEA. CDR3: CASSLGDSFNEQFF. The CDR3 nucleotides read TGTGCCAGCAGCTTAGGGGACAGCTTCAATGAGCAGTTCTTC.

The chain couples TRBV11-3 to TRBJ1-3; D uncertain. The germline gives CDR1 SGHNT, CDR2 YENEEA. The length of the CDR3 is 13 residues. Trimming cost V 5 bases and J 8 bases, with 13 bases left between them. CDR3 bases: TGTGCCAGCAGCCCAGGATCCAGTGACACCATATATTTT. This sequence encodes CASSPGSSDTIYF.

This chain's CDR3 is CASVPAGNQPQHF. CDR3 bases: TGTGCCAGCGTCCCGGCGGGCAATCAGCCCCAGCATTTT. The rearrangement links TRBV2 to TRBJ1-5; D remains unclear. Trimming pared 8 bases from V and 2 bases from J, leaving 10 bases between. Germline values: CDR1 SNHLY, CDR2 FYNNEI. There are 13 residues in the CDR3.

This clonotype appeared a few times. The J gene is TRBJ1-5, the V gene TRBV28, with a weak D call TRBD1 (5 bases). The CDR3 length is 15 residues. V was cut by 5 bases and J by 9 bases, with 20 bases left in between. Germline V gives CDR1 MDHEN, CDR2 SYDVKM. The CDR3 sequence is CASSQMTVTSTPQHF. DNA of the CDR3: TGTGCCAGCAGTCAGATGACAGTTACCTCGACGCCCCAGCATTTT.

This clonotype was seen a handful of times. Written as DNA, the CDR3 is TGTGCCAGCAGTGCCTGGAGGGGGGGTTCCCTGGACACTGAAGCTTTCTTT. It yields the protein CASSAWRGGSLDTEAFF. This chain uses TRBV2 with TRBJ1-1, with D possibly being TRBD1 (6 bases). Germline assignment: CDR1 SNHLY and CDR2 FYNNEI. Trimming left V 4 bases short and J 3 bases short, with 21 bases between. This CDR3 region has 17 residues.

The chain couples TRBV5-4 to TRBJ1-1, with unresolved D. The germline CDR1 and CDR2 sequences are SGHNT and YYREEE (reference sequence). The CDR3 spans 14 residues. The germline V and J ends were trimmed by 2 bases and 1 base, with 9 bases remaining between them. CDR3: CASSFGVTNTEAFF. The CDR3, as DNA: TGTGCCAGCAGCTTCGGGGTAACGAACACTGAAGCTTTCTTT.

The rearrangement links TRBV5-1 to TRBJ2-7; possibly TRBD1 or TRBD2 for D (5 bases each). Looked up from germline, CDR1 is SGHRS and CDR2 is YFSETQ. CDR3 length equals 13 residues. Trimming removed 3 bases from V and 3 bases from J, with 10 bases in between. CDR3 in DNA: TGCGCCAGCAGCTCGGGACGGGGCTACGAGCAGTACTTC. Amino acids: CASSSGRGYEQYF.

CDR3 coding DNA: TGTGCCAGCAGCTCAACATTAGGGGGGAACTATGGCTACACCTTC. Translation gives CASSSTLGGNYGYTF. This chain uses TRBV12-3 or TRBV12-4 with TRBJ1-2, with D possibly TRBD1 on 6 matching bases. V dropped 6 bases and J dropped 2 bases, with 16 bases sitting between them. This CDR3 is 15 amino acids long.

The sample holds a few counts of this clonotype. The chain has TRBV10-1 and TRBJ1-3; TRBD1 matches at 7 bases. The length of the CDR3 is 15 residues. V lost 0 bases, J lost 2 bases, and 1 base stayed unmatched. The V gene's germline CDR1 is WNHNN and CDR2 SYGVQD (reference sequence). CDR3 amino acids: CASSESGTAGNTIYF. The CDR3 DNA reads TGCGCCAGCAGTGAGTCCGGGACAGCTGGAAACACCATATATTTT.

The table lists this clonotype with a few counts. The chain joins TRBV12-3 or TRBV12-4 to TRBJ2-7; D could derive from TRBD1 or TRBD2 (5 bases each). V was trimmed by 5 bases and J by 1 base, leaving 12 bases between them. CDR3 length: 14 amino acids. This CDR3 reads CASSRRGLSYEQYF. CDR3 nucleotide sequence: TGTGCCAGCAGTCGCCGGGGCCTTTCCTACGAGCAGTACTTC.

The CDR3 region has the DNA TGTGCCACCCCCCCGACTGAATTATATAATTCACCCCTCCACTTT. As protein: CATPPTELYNSPLHF. The chain joins TRBV7-9 to TRBJ1-6; D is ambiguous. Per germline, CDR1 SEHNR and CDR2 FQNEAQ (reference sequence). The CDR3 is 15 residues long. The V end was cut by 10 bases, the J end by 4 bases, with 17 bases between.

V usage is TRBV20-1 and J usage is TRBJ1-4; D is unclear. The germline CDR1 and CDR2 sequences are DFQATT and SNEGSKA (reference sequence). The V end was cut by 3 bases, the J end by 13 bases, with 9 bases between. This CDR3 is 10 amino acids long. The CDR3 spells CSASRSALFF. CDR3 sequence (DNA): TGCAGTGCTAGTCGATCGGCACTGTTTTTT.

This clonotype is categorized as medium-sized. The chain joins TRBV2 to TRBJ1-3, with unresolved D. CDR3 length: 13 residues. Per the germline V gene, CDR1 is SNHLY and CDR2 is FYNNEI. The V and J ends lost 4 bases and 4 bases respectively, with 8 bases between them. The CDR3 DNA reads as TGTGCCAGCAGTGGAGATCGAGGAAACACCATATATTTT. Residues: CASSGDRGNTIYF.

This chain connects TRBV5-4 to TRBJ2-2, with D perhaps TRBD1 (5 bases). Deletions cut 5 bases from V and 2 bases from J, with 13 bases between. The CDR3 loop spans 15 amino acids. Looked up from germline, CDR1 is SGHNT and CDR2 is YYREEE (reference sequence). CDR3 amino acids: CASSRDRSNTGELFF. The CDR3, as DNA: TGTGCCAGCAGTCGTGACAGAAGTAACACCGGGGAGCTGTTTTTT.